This T cell receptor (beta chain) was sequenced for a study of lymphopenia after photon versus proton radiotherapy. Study-wide results and caveats: After the lymphocyte nadir, photon-treated repertoires showed oligoclonal expansion, especially of CD8+ Temra cells. Proton therapy kept repertoires fairly stable, unlike photons, which gained effector/memory cells.

Sequencing used immunoSEQ multiplex PCR; TCRdb keeps in-frame clones, though not all of them. Among over 25,000 clones, 90% were seen once, and the ten largest hold around 0.81%. The CDR3 is 15 residues long. Trimming pared 0 bases from V and 4 bases from J, leaving 10 bases between. Germline V lookup: CDR1 SGHAT, CDR2 FQNNGV. To note about this clone: Its antigen is unknown.

The genes are TRBV11-2 and TRBJ1-5; a possible D gene is TRBD1 (6 bases). Source: peripheral blood, taken from a patient treated with photon-based radiotherapy. The sequence came from a woman aged 45-60 years with cholangiocarcinoma. The DNA for the CDR3 is TGTGCCAGCAGCTTAGAGGGGGCCCGGAATCAGCCCCAGCATTTT. As protein: CASSLEGARNQPQHF. Using reference TRBV11-2 and TRBJ1-5 for the parts outside the CDR3, the full variable domain is EAGVAQSPRYKIIEKRQSVAFWCNPISGHATLYWYQQILGQGPKLLIQFQNNGVVDDSQLPKDRFSAERLKGVDSTLKIQPAKLEDSAVYLCASSLEGARNQPQHFGDGTRLSIL.